Here is one T cell receptor (beta chain) with its context. These data belong to a study of monozygotic twins with inflammatory bowel disease. This CDR3 has 12 amino acids. Germline-derived CDR1 and CDR2 are MNHEY and SVGAGI. Per TCR library, roughly 3,500 ng of total RNA was used. The template switching step added UMIs that contained a 6-nucleotide sample barcode. TCRdb reprocessed the 5' RACE reads and reports one entry per CDR3 protein, with no DNA. The sample has around 380,000 distinct CDR3 sequences, and its top ten clones hold around 2.3%. The J gene is TRBJ1-1, the V gene TRBV6-5; TCRdb's assignment of TRBD1 cannot be checked, as there is no DNA. The sequence derives from a human donor with ulcerative colitis or Crohn's disease, or a healthy co-twin of an affected twin (not recorded which). The sample taken for sequencing was blood. This chain's CDR3 is CASTRRGAEAFF.